This TCR beta chain was found in a study of read filtering for tumor transcriptome and immune sequencing. This library used 300 to 500 ng RNA and molecular barcoded adaptors spanning alpha/delta and beta/gamma chains. Each CDR3 protein is one row after TCRdb ran MiXCR on the reads. This sample has 100,000 to 150,000 distinct CDR3 sequences, with 13% found just once. The CDR3 has 15 residues. Trimming removed 2 bases at V and 4 bases at J, with 12 bases between. CDR1 is MNHEY, CDR2 SVGAGI, per germline. This clonotype was seen only a few times. This chain uses TRBV6-5 with TRBJ1-5; D is unresolved. Source material: a population of CD138-negative cells sorted from bone marrow. The sequence derives from a donor at least 40 years old with multiple myeloma. In DNA form, the CDR3 reads TGTGCCAGCAGTTACAAAGCAGAGCTTAATCAGCCCCAGCATTTT. Protein: CASSYKAELNQPQHF.